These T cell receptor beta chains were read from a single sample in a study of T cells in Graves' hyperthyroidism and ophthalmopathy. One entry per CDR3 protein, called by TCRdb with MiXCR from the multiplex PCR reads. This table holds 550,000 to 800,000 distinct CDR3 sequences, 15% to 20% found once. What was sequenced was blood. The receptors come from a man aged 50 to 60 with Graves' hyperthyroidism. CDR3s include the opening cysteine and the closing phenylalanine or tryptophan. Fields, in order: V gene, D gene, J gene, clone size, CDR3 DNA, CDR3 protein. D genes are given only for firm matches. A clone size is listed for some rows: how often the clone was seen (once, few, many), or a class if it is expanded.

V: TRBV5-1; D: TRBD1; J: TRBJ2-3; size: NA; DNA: TGCGCCAGCAGCTTGTTTAATCAGGGGGCAGATACGCAGTATTTT; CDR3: CASSLFNQGADTQYF
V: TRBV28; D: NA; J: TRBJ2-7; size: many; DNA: TGTGCCAGCTGCCCGGGACTGTTTCGTGAGCAGTACTTC; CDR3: CASCPGLFREQYF
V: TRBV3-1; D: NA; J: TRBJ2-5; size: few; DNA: TGTGCCAGCAGCCAAGGGCAAGGGGTCCCTCAAGAGACCCAGTACTTC; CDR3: CASSQGQGVPQETQYF
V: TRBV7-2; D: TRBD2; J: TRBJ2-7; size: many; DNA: TGTGCCAGCAGCGTTAGCGGGAGTGGATACGAGCAGTACTTC; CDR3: CASSVSGSGYEQYF
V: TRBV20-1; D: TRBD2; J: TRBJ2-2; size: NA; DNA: TGCAGTGCTACTGGGACTAGCGGATCCTTCACCGGGGAGCTGTTTTTT; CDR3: CSATGTSGSFTGELFF
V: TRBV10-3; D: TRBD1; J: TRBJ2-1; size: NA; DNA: TGTGCCTCGGCCCCGGGACAGGGCTACAATGAGCAGTTCTTC; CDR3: CASAPGQGYNEQFF
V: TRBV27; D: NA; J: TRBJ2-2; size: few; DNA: TGTGCCAGCAGTTCAAACCAGGGAACCGGGGAGCTGTTTTTT; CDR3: CASSSNQGTGELFF
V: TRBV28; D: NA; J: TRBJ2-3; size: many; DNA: TGTGCCAGCAGTTTCAGTACGGCAGATACGCAGTATTTT; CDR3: CASSFSTADTQYF
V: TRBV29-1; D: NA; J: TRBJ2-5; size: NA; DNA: TGCAGCGTTGGGGCATCTCGAGAGACCCAGTACTTC; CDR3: CSVGASRETQYF
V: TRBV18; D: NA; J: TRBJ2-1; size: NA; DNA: TGTGCCAGCTCACCGAGGGGAGACAATGAGCAGTTCTTC; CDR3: CASSPRGDNEQFF